These 11 T cell receptor beta chains came from one sample sequenced in a study of blood T cell repertoires in COVID-19. Here immunoSEQ multiplex PCR was the method, and the copy in TCRdb shows in-frame clones only, minus some. The table records under 300,000 clones, 90% of them present only once. The sample comprised peripheral blood. These receptors came from a woman in her forties with acute or convalescent COVID-19.

The rearrangement joins TRBV4-1 to TRBJ2-3, with 13 positions matching TRBD2. CDR1 is MGHRA, CDR2 YSYEKL, per germline. The CDR3 extends over 19 amino acids. V dropped 1 base and J dropped 5; count of bases not matched to a gene: 12. The CDR3 DNA reads TGCGCCAGCAGCCAAGGACGGGGGGGGACTAGCGGGGCTGGAGATACGCAGTATTTT. It specifies CASSQGRGGTSGAGDTQYF.

This chain uses TRBV19 with TRBJ1-1; 7 bases line up with TRBD1. Germline assignment: CDR1 LNHDA and CDR2 SQIVND (reference sequence). The CDR3 sequence is 14 residues long. V trimming: 4 bases; J trimming: 1 base; junction bases outside the gene matches: 3. The CDR3 is CASSRDSPNTEAFF. The CDR3 region has the DNA TGTGCCAGTAGTAGGGACAGCCCGAACACTGAAGCTTTCTTT.

On this clone itself: Other nucleotide sequences from this sample produce the same CDR3. V usage is TRBV9 and J usage is TRBJ2-5; 7 nucleotides align to TRBD1. The trim removed 3 bases at V and 1 base at J, leaving 0 bases unmatched. The CDR3 runs 13 residues. Germline CDR1 is SGDLS and CDR2 is YYNGEE. The CDR3 DNA reads TGTGCCAGCAGCGCAGGGGGCCAAGAGACCCAGTACTTC. It is translated as CASSAGGQETQYF.

The gene calls are TRBV9 and TRBJ1-1, with D possibly matching TRBD1 (5 bases). CDR3 size: 15 residues. With 0 bases removed from V and 11 bases from J, the gap between germline ends came to 20 bases. Germline lookup yields CDR1 SGDLS and CDR2 YYNGEE. The CDR3 sequence: CASSVAGNVAGEAFF. CDR3 in DNA: TGTGCCAGCAGCGTAGCTGGAAATGTTGCGGGGGAGGCTTTCTTT. Full variable domain (rest looked up from reference TRBV9 and TRBJ1-1): DSGVTQTPKHLITATGQRVTLRCSPRSGDLSVYWYQQSLDQGLQFLIQYYNGEERAKGNILERFSAQQFPDLHSELNLSSLELGDSALYFCASSVAGNVAGEAFFGQGTRLTVV.

The rearrangement uses TRBV10-3 and TRBJ1-2; 11 nucleotides align to TRBD1. Losses at the gene ends were 6 bases for V and 7 bases for J; bases not matched to a gene: 7. The CDR3 runs to 14 residues. Germline values: CDR1 ENHRY, CDR2 SYGVKD. The CDR3 protein is CAISPGQGESGYTF. The CDR3 DNA follows: TGTGCCATCAGCCCGGGACAGGGGGAGTCTGGCTACACCTTC.

This CDR3 is CASSIWGLDYGYTF. DNA for the CDR3: TGTGCCAGTAGTATATGGGGGCTCGACTATGGCTACACCTTC. The rearrangement uses TRBV19 and TRBJ1-2; D perhaps matches TRBD1 (6 bases). The CDR3 has 14 amino acids. Germline-derived CDR1 and CDR2 are LNHDA and SQIVND (reference sequence). Trimming took off 2 bases at V and 3 bases at J, with 10 bases between the two ends.

The J gene is TRBJ1-1, the V gene TRBV7-3; TRBD1 is a possible D gene (5 bases). This CDR3 has 18 amino acids. V shed 5 bases and J shed 1 base, with 23 bases lying between them. CDR1 is SGHTA, CDR2 FQGTGA, per germline. In DNA, the CDR3 is TGTGCCAGCAGCCCCCATCCCCCGGGGGTTTCTAAGAACACTGAAGCTTTCTTT. Translated: CASSPHPPGVSKNTEAFF.

The chain links TRBV12-3 or TRBV12-4 to TRBJ2-5; D not resolved. Deletions cut 4 bases from V and 3 bases from J, with 6 bases between. CDR3 size: 12 residues. CDR3 sequence: CASSWSEETQYF. CDR3 DNA: TGTGCCAGCAGTTGGAGCGAAGAGACCCAGTACTTC.

V is TRBV11-2 and J is TRBJ1-4; perhaps TRBD1 as D (5 bases). Germline-derived CDR1 and CDR2 are SGHAT and FQNNGV. The CDR3 length is 14 residues. Between the trimmed V and J ends, which lost 1 base and 10 bases, there was a span of 13 bases. The CDR3 nucleotides read TGTGCCAGCAGCTTAGGGGGTGCCGGGGGAAAACTGTTTTTT. As protein: CASSLGGAGGKLFF.

The table lists this clone with a few counts. The genes are TRBV5-1 and TRBJ2-7; 10 bases are shared with TRBD2. J was trimmed by 3 bases and V by 2 bases; bases with no gene match: 2. The CDR3 length is 14 residues. Germline lookup yields CDR1 SGHRS and CDR2 YFSETQ. The CDR3 protein is CASSFLAGGYEQYV. In DNA form, the CDR3 reads TGCGCCAGCAGCTTCTTAGCGGGGGGCTACGAGCAGTACGTC.

The genes are TRBV6-5 and TRBJ1-4, with a tentative D call TRBD1 (5 bases). The CDR3 extends over 15 amino acids. The ends were cut back, 5 bases at V and 0 bases at J, with 10 bases in the middle. Germline lookup yields CDR1 MNHEY and CDR2 SVGAGI. The CDR3 sequence is CASSNGHATNEKLFF. The DNA of the CDR3 is TGTGCCAGCAGTAATGGACACGCAACTAATGAAAAACTGTTTTTT.